Following are 18 T cell receptor beta chains from one sample sequenced in a study of radiation and T cells in renal cell carcinoma. Measured with immunoSEQ multiplex PCR; TCRdb has only the in-frame clones, and not every one. The sample lists 140,000 or so clones; more than 70% were seen once. Time point specified: baseline pretreatment blood. Specified treatment: 15 Gy SBRT to primary tumor, nephrectomy 4 weeks later. Material: blood, obtained from a patient whose treatment included radiotherapy and nephrectomy. Source of these receptors: a woman between 45 and 65 years old with renal cell carcinoma.

The rearrangement links TRBV15 to TRBJ1-4; TRBD1 is a possible D gene (5 bases). The CDR3 has 14 residues. The ends were cut back, 3 bases at V and 10 bases at J, with 15 bases in the middle. Germline lookup yields CDR1 LNHNV and CDR2 YYDKDF (reference sequence). CDR3 protein: CATSRDTGPLKLFF. CDR3 bases: TGTGCCACCAGCAGGGACACCGGGCCGTTAAAACTGTTTTTT.

V gene TRBV29-1 combines with J gene TRBJ1-2; 7 nucleotides match TRBD1. J was trimmed by 8 bases and V by 6 bases; bases with no gene match: 9. Germline-derived CDR1 and CDR2 are SQVTM and ANQGSEA. This CDR3 is built from 12 residues. This CDR3 is CSVLTGEDGYTF. The CDR3 DNA sequence: TGCAGCGTCCTTACAGGGGAGGACGGCTACACCTTC.

The V and J genes are TRBV4-3 and TRBJ1-1; D gene unclear. The CDR3 runs to 13 residues. The V end was cut by 2 bases, the J end by 1 base, with 5 bases between. Germline values: CDR1 LGHNA, CDR2 YSLEER. CDR3 nucleotide sequence: TGCGCCAGCAGCCAAAATTGGAACACTGAAGCTTTCTTT. This gives the protein CASSQNWNTEAFF.

The V gene is TRBV19, the J gene TRBJ2-2; possible D gene TRBD1, 6 bases. Germline V CDR1 and CDR2: LNHDA, SQIVND (reference sequence). This CDR3 has 15 residues. Trimming stripped 6 bases from V and 0 bases from J, with 11 bases between. CDR3 in DNA: TGTGCCAGTAGATCGCCAGGGGCGAACACCGGGGAGCTGTTTTTT. This codes for CASRSPGANTGELFF.

The rearrangement joins TRBV5-1 to TRBJ1-2; no clear D. In germline, CDR1 is SGHRS, CDR2 YFSETQ. CDR3 length equals 12 residues. Trimming cost V 7 bases and J 8 bases, with 15 bases left between them. In nucleotides, the CDR3 is TGCGCCAGCGGCCCGGGAGTCGGGGGCTACACCTTC. This encodes CASGPGVGGYTF.

The gene calls are TRBV5-6 and TRBJ2-4; 12 bases agree with TRBD2. V was pared by 1 base and J by 1 base, with 0 bases of the junction left unmatched. Per the germline V gene, CDR1 is SGHDT and CDR2 is YYEEEE. The CDR3 has 16 residues. The CDR3 coding sequence is TGTGCCAGCAGCTTGACTAGCGGGGGGGCCAAAAACATTCAGTACTTC. The encoded protein is CASSLTSGGAKNIQYF.

This clone occurred a few times. V is TRBV7-2 and J is TRBJ1-5, with a possible D match to TRBD1 (5 bases). The CDR3 runs to 15 residues. Per the germline V gene, CDR1 is SGHTA and CDR2 is FQGNSA. V lost 2 bases and J 7 bases, leaving 15 bases between the germline ends. CDR3 DNA sequence: TGTGCCAGCAGCTTATCTGACAGCCGCCTACAGCCCCAGCATTTT. Translation: CASSLSDSRLQPQHF.

The V call is TRBV18, the J call TRBJ2-7; D unresolved. Germline V gene sequence: CDR1 KGHSH, CDR2 LQKENI. V lost 3 bases and J lost 7, with 13 bases in between. This CDR3 region has 13 residues. Here the CDR3 reads CASSPGNLREQYF. CDR3 bases: TGTGCCAGCTCACCGGGGAACCTACGGGAGCAGTACTTC.

This chain links TRBV5-1 with TRBJ2-1; 7 bases align to TRBD1. This CDR3 region has 16 residues. CDR1 is SGHRS, CDR2 YFSETQ, per germline. J gave up 4 bases and V 0 bases, and 7 bases lay outside the gene matches. In DNA form, the CDR3 reads TGCGCCAGCAGCTTGGTGGCAGGGGGTAGGTACAATGAGCAGTTCTTC. Translating gives CASSLVAGGRYNEQFF.

The V gene is TRBV20-1, the J gene TRBJ1-5; D is unresolved. The CDR3 totals 9 residues. The V gene lost 7 bases and the J gene lost 6 bases, with 4 bases spanning the gap. The germline V gene encodes CDR1 DFQATT and CDR2 SNEGSKA (reference sequence). CDR3 region: CSETQPQHF. Written as DNA, the CDR3 is TGCAGTGAGACTCAGCCCCAGCATTTT.

The chain has TRBV5-4 and TRBJ1-2; 10 bases fit TRBD1. The CDR3 has 15 amino acids. Germline V lookup: CDR1 SGHNT, CDR2 YYREEE (reference sequence). The V and J ends lost 4 bases and 4 bases, in that order; junction bases with no gene match: 7. The CDR3 nucleotides are TGTGCCAGCAGCCCGGGGACAGGGGAGTTCTATGGCTACACCTTC. Translated: CASSPGTGEFYGYTF.

The chain employs TRBV6-6 and TRBJ2-7; D is uncertain. Looked up from germline, CDR1 is MNHNY and CDR2 is SVGAGI (reference sequence). The CDR3 extends over 12 amino acids. With 8 bases removed from V and 4 bases from J, the gap between germline ends came to 12 bases. CDR3 sequence: CASVRPPYEQYF. In DNA form, the CDR3 reads TGTGCCAGCGTGAGGCCACCGTACGAGCAGTACTTC.

J is TRBJ2-3 and V is TRBV10-1; possibly TRBD1 or TRBD2 for D (6 bases each). Germline CDR1 and CDR2: WNHNN and SYGVQD (reference sequence). The CDR3 has 15 amino acids. Between the trimmed V and J ends, which lost 4 bases and 4 bases, there was a span of 15 bases. In DNA form, the CDR3 reads TGCGCCAGCAGTGGACAGGAGGGATTCGCAGATACGCAGTATTTT. Residues: CASSGQEGFADTQYF.

This clone was seen more than once but under ten times. The rearrangement uses TRBV29-1 and TRBJ2-2; 7 positions agree with TRBD1. This CDR3 spans 13 amino acids. Trimming cost V 6 bases and J 6 bases; bases outside gene matches: 7. Germline V CDR1 and CDR2: SQVTM, ANQGSEA. The CDR3 here is CSVGDSLPGELFF. The DNA of the CDR3 is TGCAGCGTGGGGGACAGTCTTCCCGGGGAGCTGTTTTTT.

This rearrangement joins TRBV4-1 to TRBJ2-3; D might be TRBD2 (6 bases). Germline V gene sequence: CDR1 MGHRA, CDR2 YSYEKL. The CDR3 sequence is 12 residues long. V shed 4 bases and J shed 5 bases, with 7 bases lying between them. As DNA, the CDR3 is TGCGCCAGCAGCCGGGGGGTAGATACGCAGTATTTT. Encoded protein: CASSRGVDTQYF.

The chain combines TRBV7-9 with TRBJ1-1; a weak D match, TRBD1 (6 bases). The CDR3 runs to 17 residues. Germline V gene lookup returns CDR1 SEHNR and CDR2 FQNEAQ (reference sequence). Trimming left V 6 bases short and J 1 base short, with 21 bases between. CDR3 protein: CASSHSEGEGWNTEAFF. The DNA of the CDR3 is TGTGCCAGCAGTCACAGTGAGGGGGAAGGATGGAACACTGAAGCTTTCTTT.

The chain is built from TRBV11-2 and TRBJ1-1; TRBD1 matches at 9 bases. This CDR3 has 14 amino acids. The V segment lost 4 bases and the J segment 3 bases; nucleotides outside the gene matches: 3. Germline V gene sequence: CDR1 SGHAT, CDR2 FQNNGV. The CDR3 DNA is TGTGCCAGCAGCTCACAGGGGGCCGACACTGAAGCTTTCTTT. As protein: CASSSQGADTEAFF.

J is TRBJ1-1 and V is TRBV21-1; no DNA check was done on the table's D call, TRBD1. TRBV21-1 is recorded as a pseudogene. This CDR3 contains 14 residues. CDR3 sequence reads: CASSSTGLNTEAFF. CDR3 coding DNA: TGTGCCAGCAGCTCCACAGGGTTGAACACTGAAGCTTTCTTT.